This record covers a single T cell receptor (beta chain). In the source study's methods: Reference gene primers were amplified, and this amplification served to estimate nucleated cell counts. Here immunoSEQ multiplex PCR was the method, and the copy in TCRdb shows in-frame clones only, minus some. V and J calls plus clone size are reproduced from that table; the DNA served to infer D and trimming. The sample consists of about 290,000 clones, roughly 88% of them appearing once. These data are taken from a study of blood T cell repertoires in COVID-19. Overall study context: Samples came from the United States, Italy and Spain, spanning acute and convalescent COVID-19. PBMCs, B-cell-depleted T cells, or T cells provided the cDNA or gDNA that made up the material.

Sequenced material: peripheral blood. This clonotype originated in a woman aged 25 to 45 with active or convalescent COVID-19.

The DNA for the CDR3 is TGTGCCAGTAGTATAGATAGGAACACTGAAGCTTTCTTT. This gives the protein CASSIDRNTEAFF. V and J are TRBV19 and TRBJ1-1, with D uncertain. CDR3 length equals 13 residues. Looked up from germline, CDR1 is LNHDA and CDR2 is SQIVND (reference sequence). Trimming pared 0 bases from V and 1 base from J, leaving 3 bases between.